Presented here are 27 T cell receptor beta chains from one specimen sequenced in a study of blood T cell repertoires in COVID-19. Using immunoSEQ multiplex PCR, the repertoire was profiled, and TCRdb retains in-frame clones only, with some absent. The data contain some 110,000 clones, roughly 80% of them seen just once; the ten biggest clones take up about 16%. Input material: peripheral blood. Receptors originate from a woman of 80 years or more with acute or convalescent COVID-19.

This chain links TRBV5-1 with TRBJ1-5, with D possibly being TRBD1 (6 bases). In germline, CDR1 is SGHRS, CDR2 YFSETQ. The CDR3 sequence is 14 residues long. The ends were cut back, 4 bases at V and 3 bases at J, with 11 bases in the middle. The CDR3 sequence is CASSPQGPNQPQHF. The CDR3 region has the DNA TGCGCCAGCAGCCCACAGGGTCCCAATCAGCCCCAGCATTTT.

This sequence joins TRBV3-1 (or the pseudogene TRBV3-2) and TRBJ2-5; 7 bases align to TRBD1. Losses at the gene ends were 4 bases for V and 7 bases for J; bases not matched to a gene: 12. CDR3 length: 15 residues. Germline V gene sequence: CDR1 LGHDT, CDR2 YNNKEL (reference sequence). The CDR3, as DNA: TGTGCCAGCAGCCCCTACGGGACAGCCTTGGCGACCCAGTACTTC. Protein sequence: CASSPYGTALATQYF.

The chain carries TRBV27 and TRBJ2-1; 11 bases are a match to TRBD2. V lost 7 bases and J lost 7; bases outside the gene matches: 12. The germline gives CDR1 MNHEY, CDR2 SMNVEV (reference sequence). This CDR3 comprises 16 residues. The CDR3 bases are TGTGCCAGCACCTCGATGGGGACTAGCGGAACTAATGAGCAGTTCTTC. Translating it yields CASTSMGTSGTNEQFF.

A single count supports this clone. This chain links TRBV5-1 with TRBJ1-1; TRBD1 might be the D (5 bases). Between the trimmed V and J ends, which lost 2 bases and 0 bases, there was a span of 14 bases. Germline V CDR1 and CDR2: SGHRS, YFSETQ. This CDR3 spans 16 amino acids. CDR3 sequence: CASSLSGRVMNTEAFF. CDR3 in DNA: TGCGCCAGCAGCTTATCAGGGAGGGTAATGAACACTGAAGCTTTCTTT.

The gene calls are TRBV6-1 and TRBJ2-1; TRBD2 agrees at 11 bases. Germline-derived CDR1 and CDR2 are MNHNS and SASEGT. The CDR3 runs to 16 residues. V gave up 4 bases and J gave up 5 bases; unmatched junction bases: 7. CDR3 sequence: CASSALAGGPHNEQFF. As DNA, the CDR3 is TGTGCCAGCAGTGCGTTAGCGGGAGGGCCTCACAATGAGCAGTTCTTC.

This clone turned up a few times. The CDR3: CASSSGWNEQYV. CDR3 sequence (DNA): TGTGCCAGCAGCTCAGGATGGAACGAGCAGTACGTC. The V call is TRBV5-6, the J call TRBJ2-7; D gene uncertain. Per germline, CDR1 SGHDT and CDR2 YYEEEE. This CDR3 is built from 12 residues. V was trimmed by 3 bases and J by 5 bases, leaving 9 bases between them.

The chain carries TRBV2 and TRBJ2-3, with TRBD2 matching over 9 bases. Germline V CDR1 and CDR2: SNHLY, FYNNEI. This CDR3 is 17 amino acids long. The trim removed 7 bases at V and 6 bases at J, leaving 17 bases unmatched. Here the CDR3 DNA reads TGTGCCAGCATCTCATCGCGGACTAGCGCGCCCCACGATACGCAGTATTTT. Translated, it gives CASISSRTSAPHDTQYF. Supplemented by reference TRBV2 and TRBJ2-3, the full variable domain reads EPEVTQTPSHQVTQMGQEVILRCVPISNHLYFYWYRQILGQKVEFLVSFYNNEISEKSEIFDDQFSVERPDGSNFTLKIRSTKLEDSAMYFCASISSRTSAPHDTQYFGPGTRLTVL.

The chain couples TRBV7-2 to TRBJ1-2; 7 bases line up with TRBD1. The CDR3 loop spans 14 amino acids. Germline CDR1 and CDR2: SGHTA and FQGNSA. The V gene end was trimmed by 5 bases and the J gene end by 3 bases; junction bases not matched to a gene: 6. CDR3 loop: CASSRDREDYGYTF. The DNA of the CDR3 is TGTGCCAGCAGCAGAGACAGGGAGGACTATGGCTACACCTTC.

This chain uses TRBV7-9 with TRBJ2-1; 9 bases are shared with TRBD2. CDR1 is SEHNR and CDR2 is FQNEAQ in the germline V gene (reference sequence). This CDR3 has 15 residues. After removal of 5 bases from V and 9 bases from J, the junction contained 11 bases not matched to a gene. The CDR3, as DNA: TGTGCCAGCAGCGAGGGGGCTAGCGGGAATAGTGAGCAGTTCTTC. Its translation is CASSEGASGNSEQFF.

This clone occurred once. The CDR3 loop is CASSPQGARQPQHF. The CDR3, as DNA: TGTGCCAGTAGTCCACAGGGGGCGCGGCAGCCCCAGCATTTT. The J gene is TRBJ1-5, the V gene TRBV19, with 9 bases fitting TRBD1. The germline CDR1 and CDR2 sequences are LNHDA and SQIVND (reference sequence). J lost 7 bases, V lost 5 bases, and 6 bases had no gene match. This CDR3 has 14 amino acids.

This clone showed up just once. The rearrangement links TRBV28 to TRBJ2-1; 12 bases align to TRBD1. Germline values: CDR1 MDHEN, CDR2 SYDVKM. The CDR3 totals 16 residues. V shed 6 bases and J 7 bases; nucleotides not matched to a gene: 10. The CDR3 DNA sequence: TGTGCCAGCAGCGGTGGGGGACAGGGGGCTGTGAATGAGCAGTTCTTC. Protein product: CASSGGGQGAVNEQFF.

The rearrangement links TRBV11-3 to TRBJ1-6; 7 bases fit TRBD1. The CDR3 has 14 amino acids. V lost 3 bases to trimming and J lost 7 bases; unmatched junction nucleotides: 3. Germline CDR1 reads SGHNT; CDR2 reads YENEEA. CDR3 in amino acids: CASSLGRGNSPLHF. The DNA of the CDR3 is TGTGCCAGCAGCTTGGGCAGGGGGAATTCACCCCTCCACTTT.

This CDR3 reads CSVETGKIYGYTF. In DNA form, the CDR3 reads TGCAGCGTTGAGACAGGCAAGATCTATGGCTACACCTTC. V and J are TRBV29-1 and TRBJ1-2, with D possibly TRBD1 on 6 matching bases. The CDR3 runs to 13 residues. Germline CDR1 and CDR2: SQVTM and ANQGSEA. The V and J ends lost 3 bases and 4 bases respectively, with 12 bases between them.

CDR3 residues: CSALALGTETQYF. CDR3 in DNA: TGCAGCGCCCTGGCCCTAGGAACGGAGACCCAGTACTTC. V gene TRBV29-1 combines with J gene TRBJ2-5; D gene uncertain. The CDR3 sequence is 13 residues long. The V and J ends lost 7 bases and 5 bases respectively, with 17 bases between them. CDR1 and CDR2 from the germline V gene are SQVTM and ANQGSEA.

The chain is built from TRBV5-4 and TRBJ2-3, with 7 bases lining up with TRBD2. The CDR3 runs to 15 residues. Germline assignment: CDR1 SGHNT and CDR2 YYREEE (reference sequence). J lost 6 bases, V lost 4 bases, and 11 bases had no gene match. The CDR3 loop is CASSPFGGSVDTQYF. CDR3 bases: TGTGCCAGCAGCCCTTTCGGCGGGAGCGTGGATACGCAGTATTTT.

This clone was seen once. This sequence joins TRBV5-1 and TRBJ1-2; TRBD1 matches 10 bases. The germline gives CDR1 SGHRS, CDR2 YFSETQ. The CDR3 loop spans 15 amino acids. After removal of 4 bases from V and 7 bases from J, the junction contained 10 bases not matched to a gene. The CDR3 sequence: CASSSGTGARSGYTF. For the CDR3, the DNA is TGCGCCAGCAGCAGCGGGACAGGGGCTCGAAGTGGCTACACCTTC.

This clone was seen a single time. V is TRBV6-6 and J is TRBJ2-1, with 11 bases lining up with TRBD2. Per the germline V gene, CDR1 is MNHNY and CDR2 is SVGAGI (reference sequence). The CDR3 loop spans 12 amino acids. V lost 11 bases and J lost 9; bases outside the gene matches: 6. The CDR3 DNA is TGTGCCGGTAGCGGGAGGGCTGGTGAGCAGTTCTTC. Translated, it gives CAGSGRAGEQFF.

The chain combines TRBV27 with TRBJ2-2; a weak D match, TRBD2 (6 bases). Trimming pared 6 bases from V and 3 bases from J, leaving 14 bases between. This CDR3 has 15 amino acids. The germline V gene has CDR1 MNHEY and CDR2 SMNVEV (reference sequence). The CDR3 reads CASRGLATYTGELFF. Here the CDR3 DNA reads TGTGCCAGCAGAGGGCTAGCGACGTACACCGGGGAGCTGTTTTTT.

V usage is TRBV28 and J usage is TRBJ2-7, with TRBD2 identical over 14 bases. V shed 6 bases and J 3 bases; nucleotides not matched to a gene: 4. The germline V gene encodes CDR1 MDHEN and CDR2 SYDVKM. This CDR3 has 15 amino acids. CDR3 in DNA: TGTGCCAGCAGACCCGGGACTAGCGGGAGCTACGAGCAGTACGTC. Protein: CASRPGTSGSYEQYV.

The chain has TRBV11-2 and TRBJ2-3; 7 positions match TRBD2. The CDR3 totals 16 residues. Unmatched junction bases numbered 7, after V lost 2 bases and J lost 2 bases. The V gene's germline CDR1 is SGHAT and CDR2 FQNNGV. The CDR3 sequence: CASSLNGRNPTDTQYF. The DNA of the CDR3 is TGTGCCAGCAGCTTAAACGGGAGGAATCCCACAGATACGCAGTATTTT. Together with reference TRBV11-2 and TRBJ2-3, the CDR3 gives the full variable domain: EAGVAQSPRYKIIEKRQSVAFWCNPISGHATLYWYQQILGQGPKLLIQFQNNGVVDDSQLPKDRFSAERLKGVDSTLKIQPAKLEDSAVYLCASSLNGRNPTDTQYFGPGTRLTVL.

The rearrangement uses TRBV2 and TRBJ2-5; maybe TRBD2 (6 bases). V was cut by 5 bases and J by 2 bases, with 9 bases left in between. Germline V gene lookup returns CDR1 SNHLY and CDR2 FYNNEI. The CDR3 length is 13 residues. The DNA for the CDR3 is TGTGCCAGCAGTAGGGACTGGCAAGAGACCCAGTACTTC. This encodes CASSRDWQETQYF.

The chain combines TRBV6-5 with TRBJ1-4, with D unclear. Trimming pared 2 bases from V and 3 bases from J, leaving 7 bases between. This CDR3 has 14 residues. The germline CDR1 and CDR2 sequences are MNHEY and SVGAGI. CDR3: CASSYGRANEKLFF. DNA for the CDR3: TGTGCCAGCAGTTACGGTCGGGCTAATGAAAAACTGTTTTTT.

V is TRBV30 and J is TRBJ2-2; tentatively, D is TRBD1 (5 bases). V was shortened by 0 bases and J by 3 bases, with 8 bases between the two germline ends. The CDR3 consists of 14 residues. CDR1 and CDR2 (germline): GTSNPN, SVGIG (reference sequence). The CDR3 DNA reads TGTGCCTGGAGTGTACGCAGGGACACCGGGGAGCTGTTTTTT. Residues: CAWSVRRDTGELFF. Supplemented by reference TRBV30 and TRBJ2-2, the full variable domain reads SQTIHQWPATLVQPVGSPLSLECTVEGTSNPNLYWYRQAAGRGLQLLFYSVGIGQISSEVPQNLSASRPQDRQFILSSKKLLLSDSGFYLCAWSVRRDTGELFFGEGSRLTVL.

This clone was observed once. The gene calls are TRBV5-5 and TRBJ2-2, with D possibly matching TRBD2 (5 bases). CDR1 SGHKS and CDR2 YYEKEE come from the germline V gene (reference sequence). Deletions cut 1 base from V and 5 bases from J, with 9 bases between. This CDR3 region has 14 residues. The CDR3, as DNA: TGTGCCAGCAGCTTGCGGGGTATTACCGGGGAGCTGTTTTTT. This encodes CASSLRGITGELFF.

In its sample, this clone was seen a few times. The chain uses TRBV4-1 and TRBJ2-3; perhaps TRBD2 as D (7 bases). Trimming left V 1 base short and J 2 bases short, with 10 bases between. CDR3 length equals 15 residues. CDR1 MGHRA and CDR2 YSYEKL come from the germline V gene. CDR3 nucleotides: TGCGCCAGCAGCCAAGTTGCGGGGGCCACAGATACGCAGTATTTT. It encodes CASSQVAGATDTQYF.

The rearrangement joins TRBV5-4 to TRBJ1-2; perhaps TRBD1 as D (6 bases). The CDR3 runs 14 residues. Germline values: CDR1 SGHNT, CDR2 YYREEE (reference sequence). V was shortened by 5 bases and J by 2 bases, with 13 bases between the two germline ends. The CDR3 DNA reads as TGTGCCAGCAGTTCCCTCCAGGGGAACTATGGCTACACCTTC. Residues: CASSSLQGNYGYTF.

This sequence joins TRBV23-1 and TRBJ2-2, with TRBD1 matching over 7 bases. TRBV23-1 is an ORF for which the function is uncertain. The ends lost 6 bases at V and 3 bases at J; junction bases unmatched: 22. The CDR3 runs to 20 residues. CDR3 region: CASSPNNAIPRGQDTGELFF. In nucleotides, the CDR3 is TGCGCCAGCAGCCCAAACAACGCAATACCTAGGGGGCAGGACACCGGGGAGCTGTTTTTT.